This is a list of T cell receptor beta chains from one sample in a study of cytomegalovirus exposure and HLA in healthy donors. Clones were read by immunoSEQ multiplex PCR, and TCRdb kept only the in-frame ones, dropping some. This table has about 120,000 clones, roughly 78% appearing once. The sample was PBMCs. The receptors originated from a man under 40 in good health and CMV-seronegative. Both conserved end residues are part of each CDR3. The order of the fields is CDR3 protein, CDR3 DNA, clone size, V gene, J gene, CDR3 length, D gene. D genes are given only for firm matches. The size of a clone is reported for some rows only, either as once, few or many, or as a class for expanded clones.

CDR3 protein: CASSMGMGQPVYGYTF
CDR3 DNA: TGTGCCAGCAGCATGGGTATGGGACAGCCCGTCTATGGCTACACCTTC
clone size: NA
V gene: TRBV7-9
J gene: TRBJ1-2
CDR3 length: 16
D gene: TRBD1

CDR3 protein: CASSPLGAVYYEQYF
CDR3 DNA: TGTGCCAGCAGCCCTCTAGGGGCCGTTTACTACGAGCAGTACTTC
clone size: NA
V gene: TRBV27
J gene: TRBJ2-7
CDR3 length: 15
D gene: NA

CDR3 protein: CASTPYMNTEAFF
CDR3 DNA: TGTGCCAGTACACCGTACATGAACACTGAAGCTTTCTTT
clone size: few
V gene: TRBV19
J gene: TRBJ1-1
CDR3 length: 13
D gene: NA

CDR3 protein: CASAGTGTLDEQYF
CDR3 DNA: TGTGCCAGCGCCGGGACAGGGACCCTCGACGAGCAGTACTTC
clone size: NA
V gene: TRBV27
J gene: TRBJ2-7
CDR3 length: 14
D gene: TRBD1

CDR3 protein: CASSFPLGTALQTRANTGELFF
CDR3 DNA: TGTGCCAGCAGTTTCCCCCTTGGTACAGCACTCCAAACTAGAGCGAACACCGGGGAGCTGTTTTTT
clone size: NA
V gene: TRBV28
J gene: TRBJ2-2
CDR3 length: 22
D gene: NA

CDR3 protein: CAISEQTTAYEQYF
CDR3 DNA: TGTGCCATCAGTGAGCAGACAACGGCCTACGAGCAGTACTTC
clone size: NA
V gene: TRBV10-3
J gene: TRBJ2-7
CDR3 length: 14
D gene: NA

CDR3 protein: CASSLAPTVNTEAFF
CDR3 DNA: TGTGCCAGCAGCTTAGCCCCGACAGTGAACACTGAAGCTTTCTTT
clone size: few
V gene: TRBV5-5
J gene: TRBJ1-1
CDR3 length: 15
D gene: NA

CDR3 protein: CASSDVSSETQYF
CDR3 DNA: TGTGCCAGCAGTGACGTGTCGTCGGAGACCCAGTACTTC
clone size: NA
V gene: TRBV2
J gene: TRBJ2-5
CDR3 length: 13
D gene: NA

CDR3 protein: CASSLGLAGGHEQYF
CDR3 DNA: TGTGCCAGCAGCTTAGGACTTGCGGGGGGGCACGAGCAGTACTTC
clone size: NA
V gene: TRBV11-2
J gene: TRBJ2-7
CDR3 length: 15
D gene: TRBD2

CDR3 protein: CASSGGAYLEGTDTQYF
CDR3 DNA: TGTGCCAGCTCAGGAGGAGCCTACCTAGAAGGCACAGATACGCAGTATTTT
clone size: NA
V gene: TRBV18
J gene: TRBJ2-3
CDR3 length: 17
D gene: NA

CDR3 protein: CASRRSGGSTDTQYF
CDR3 DNA: TGTGCCAGCAGGCGGTCGGGGGGGAGCACAGATACGCAGTATTTT
clone size: NA
V gene: TRBV6-1
J gene: TRBJ2-3
CDR3 length: 15
D gene: TRBD2

CDR3 protein: CASSQAWLAGGQVNF
CDR3 DNA: TGCGCCAGCAGCCAAGCCTGGCTAGCGGGGGGGCAAGTAAACTTC
clone size: NA
V gene: TRBV4-1
J gene: TRBJ2-5
CDR3 length: 15
D gene: TRBD2

CDR3 protein: CASSETGDGYTF
CDR3 DNA: TGTGCCAGCAGTGAAACAGGGGATGGCTACACCTTC
clone size: NA
V gene: TRBV2
J gene: TRBJ1-2
CDR3 length: 12
D gene: TRBD1

CDR3 protein: CASKTLAGVWTETQYF
CDR3 DNA: TGTGCCAGCAAGACCCTAGCGGGGGTGTGGACAGAGACCCAGTACTTC
clone size: NA
V gene: TRBV6-4
J gene: TRBJ2-5
CDR3 length: 16
D gene: TRBD2

CDR3 protein: CASSPLGQGPFNYGYTF
CDR3 DNA: TGTGCCAGCAGCCCCCTGGGGCAGGGGCCGTTTAACTATGGCTACACCTTC
clone size: NA
V gene: TRBV11-2
J gene: TRBJ1-2
CDR3 length: 17
D gene: NA

CDR3 protein: CASSLVDSYSYEQYF
CDR3 DNA: TGTGCCAGCAGCTTGGTTGACAGCTACTCCTACGAGCAGTACTTC
clone size: few
V gene: TRBV5-6
J gene: TRBJ2-7
CDR3 length: 15
D gene: NA

CDR3 protein: CASSPDRSGITDTQYF
CDR3 DNA: TGTGCCAGTAGTCCGGACAGGTCTGGAATCACAGATACGCAGTATTTT
clone size: NA
V gene: TRBV19
J gene: TRBJ2-3
CDR3 length: 16
D gene: TRBD1

CDR3 protein: CASSPSGQGAYGYTF
CDR3 DNA: TGTGCCAGCAGTCCATCGGGACAGGGGGCCTATGGCTACACCTTC
clone size: NA
V gene: TRBV27
J gene: TRBJ1-2
CDR3 length: 15
D gene: TRBD1

CDR3 protein: CASSQDRTPRHEQYF
CDR3 DNA: TGTGCCAGCAGCCAAGATCGGACTCCCCGCCACGAGCAGTACTTC
clone size: few
V gene: TRBV4-2
J gene: TRBJ2-7
CDR3 length: 15
D gene: NA

CDR3 protein: CASSSTGVNTEAFF
CDR3 DNA: TGTGCCAGCAGCTCAACAGGGGTAAACACTGAAGCTTTCTTT
clone size: NA
V gene: TRBV7-3
J gene: TRBJ1-1
CDR3 length: 14
D gene: TRBD1

CDR3 protein: CASSLILRGRPNEQFF
CDR3 DNA: TGTGCCAGCAGCTTGATACTCAGGGGGCGCCCCAATGAGCAGTTCTTC
clone size: NA
V gene: TRBV5-6
J gene: TRBJ2-1
CDR3 length: 16
D gene: TRBD1

CDR3 protein: CASSFRAGESGEQFF
CDR3 DNA: TGTGCCAGCAGCTTTCGAGCGGGGGAGTCGGGTGAGCAGTTCTTC
clone size: NA
V gene: TRBV11-3
J gene: TRBJ2-1
CDR3 length: 15
D gene: TRBD2

CDR3 protein: CAWSRSTDTQYF
CDR3 DNA: TGTGCCTGGAGCCGGAGCACAGATACGCAGTATTTT
clone size: few
V gene: TRBV30
J gene: TRBJ2-3
CDR3 length: 12
D gene: NA

CDR3 protein: CASSYSENNGQPQHF
CDR3 DNA: TGTGCCAGCAGTTACTCGGAGAATAATGGTCAGCCCCAGCATTTT
clone size: NA
V gene: TRBV6-5
J gene: TRBJ1-5
CDR3 length: 15
D gene: NA

CDR3 protein: CASSFLDRGRNEQFF
CDR3 DNA: TGCGCCAGCAGCTTCCTTGACAGGGGGCGGAATGAGCAGTTCTTC
clone size: few
V gene: TRBV4-1
J gene: TRBJ2-1
CDR3 length: 15
D gene: TRBD1

CDR3 protein: CASSVRLIESTDTQYF
CDR3 DNA: TGTGCCAGCAGCGTACGACTGATAGAGAGCACAGATACGCAGTATTTT
clone size: few
V gene: TRBV13
J gene: TRBJ2-3
CDR3 length: 16
D gene: NA

CDR3 protein: CASSEGQGGETQYF
CDR3 DNA: TGTGCCAGCAGCGAAGGACAGGGGGGTGAGACCCAGTACTTC
clone size: NA
V gene: TRBV11-2
J gene: TRBJ2-5
CDR3 length: 14
D gene: TRBD1

CDR3 protein: CASSSQGRGANVLTF
CDR3 DNA: TGTGCCAGCAGCTCACAGGGGCGCGGGGCCAACGTCCTGACTTTC
clone size: NA
V gene: TRBV7-3
J gene: TRBJ2-6
CDR3 length: 15
D gene: TRBD1

CDR3 protein: CASSFSFDTDTQYF
CDR3 DNA: TGTGCCAGCAGCTTTAGTTTTGACACAGATACGCAGTATTTT
clone size: NA
V gene: TRBV7-3
J gene: TRBJ2-3
CDR3 length: 14
D gene: NA

CDR3 protein: CASSISPRDRGRTGELFF
CDR3 DNA: TGTGCCAGTAGTATTTCCCCCCGGGACAGGGGGAGAACCGGGGAGCTGTTTTTT
clone size: NA
V gene: TRBV19
J gene: TRBJ2-2
CDR3 length: 18
D gene: TRBD1

CDR3 protein: CASWGGVRDTQYF
CDR3 DNA: TGTGCCAGCTGGGGGGGCGTGAGGGATACGCAGTATTTT
clone size: NA
V gene: TRBV27
J gene: TRBJ2-3
CDR3 length: 13
D gene: NA

CDR3 protein: CASSFSGGWSSYEQYF
CDR3 DNA: TGTGCCAGCAGTTTTTCTGGGGGCTGGAGCTCCTACGAGCAGTACTTC
clone size: NA
V gene: TRBV27
J gene: TRBJ2-7
CDR3 length: 16
D gene: NA

CDR3 protein: CASSSAPGFSPLHF
CDR3 DNA: TGTGCCAGCAGTTCCGCCCCAGGATTCTCACCCCTCCACTTT
clone size: NA
V gene: TRBV27
J gene: TRBJ1-6
CDR3 length: 14
D gene: NA

CDR3 protein: CASSGPGTGTYEQYF
CDR3 DNA: TGTGCCAGCAGTGGCCCCGGGACAGGGACCTACGAGCAGTACTTC
clone size: NA
V gene: TRBV6-1
J gene: TRBJ2-7
CDR3 length: 15
D gene: TRBD1

CDR3 protein: CASSPDRGRNTEAFF
CDR3 DNA: TGTGCCAGCAGTCCAGACAGGGGGAGGAACACTGAAGCTTTCTTT
clone size: NA
V gene: TRBV6-1
J gene: TRBJ1-1
CDR3 length: 15
D gene: TRBD1

CDR3 protein: CASSVTGGYGYTF
CDR3 DNA: TGTGCCAGCAGTGTGACAGGAGGCTATGGCTACACCTTC
clone size: NA
V gene: TRBV2
J gene: TRBJ1-2
CDR3 length: 13
D gene: NA

CDR3 protein: CATQVDGNNYEQYF
CDR3 DNA: TGTGCCACCCAGGTGGACGGGAATAACTACGAGCAGTACTTC
clone size: NA
V gene: TRBV10-3
J gene: TRBJ2-7
CDR3 length: 14
D gene: NA